The present T cell receptor (beta chain) was sequenced within a study of blood T cell repertoires in COVID-19. Some clones are missing from TCRdb's copy, which holds only in-frame ones; the method was immunoSEQ multiplex PCR. The data contain some 110,000 clones, roughly four fifths of them seen just once; the ten biggest clones take up around 15%. This CDR3 region has 17 residues. After removal of 5 bases from V and 7 bases from J, the junction contained 17 bases not matched to a gene. Germline lookup yields CDR1 SEHNR and CDR2 FQNEAQ (reference sequence). The receptor comes from a woman aged 60-75 years with acute or convalescent COVID-19. The sequencing sample was made of peripheral blood. The chain has TRBV7-9 and TRBJ2-1; 7 nucleotides align to TRBD2. The CDR3 spells CASSPGVGSGAGNEQFF. CDR3 DNA sequence: TGTGCCAGCAGCCCCGGCGTAGGGAGTGGAGCGGGGAATGAGCAGTTCTTC.